The clone carrying this T cell receptor beta chain was picked up one time. This entry is derived from a study of blood T cell repertoires in COVID-19. Using immunoSEQ multiplex PCR, the repertoire was profiled, and TCRdb retains in-frame clones only, with some absent. The profile shows about 170,000 clones, 82% of them singletons. The CDR3 contains 14 residues. Germline V gives CDR1 SGHDT, CDR2 YYEEEE. Trimming removed 6 bases at V and 0 bases at J, with 10 bases between. The sequenced material came from peripheral blood. This clonotype was obtained from a woman aged 40 to 50 with COVID-19, enrolled during active disease. The V gene is TRBV5-6, the J gene TRBJ2-1; possibly TRBD2 for D (5 bases). CDR3 in amino acids: CASNELDSYNEQFF. In DNA form, the CDR3 reads TGTGCCAGCAATGAACTAGACTCCTACAATGAGCAGTTCTTC.